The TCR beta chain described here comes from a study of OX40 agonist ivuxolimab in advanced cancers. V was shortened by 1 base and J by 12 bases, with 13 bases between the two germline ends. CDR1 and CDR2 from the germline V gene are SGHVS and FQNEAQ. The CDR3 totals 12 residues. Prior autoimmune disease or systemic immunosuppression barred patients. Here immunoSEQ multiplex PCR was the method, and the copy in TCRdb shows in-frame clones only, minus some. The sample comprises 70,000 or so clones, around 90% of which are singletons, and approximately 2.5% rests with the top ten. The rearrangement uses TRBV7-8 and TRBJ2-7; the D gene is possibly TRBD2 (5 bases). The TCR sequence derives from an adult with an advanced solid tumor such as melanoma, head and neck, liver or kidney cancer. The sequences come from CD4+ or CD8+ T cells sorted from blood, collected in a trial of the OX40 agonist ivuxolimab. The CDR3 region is CASSLGGQKWYF. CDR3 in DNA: TGTGCCAGCAGCTTAGGAGGGCAGAAGTGGTACTTC.